This is a list of T cell receptor beta chains from one sample in a study of long-term antiretroviral therapy in people with HIV. Produced via immunoSEQ multiplex PCR; TCRdb's table is partial and in-frame only. The data contain around 30,000 clones, 85% to 95% of them singletons. The input for sequencing was unsorted PBMCs, taken 6.2 years after starting antiretroviral therapy. The origin of the receptors is a man in his forties or fifties with HIV. Both conserved end residues are part of each CDR3. The order of the fields is D gene, J gene, V gene, clone size, CDR3 protein, CDR3 DNA. A D gene is named only where the DNA matches it firmly. Not all rows give a size; the values are once, few, many and, for expanded clones, a class.

>TRBD1|TRBJ2-3|TRBV19|NA
CASSQGSTQYF
TGTGCCAGTTCACAGGGGAGTACGCAGTATTTT
>NA|TRBJ1-1|TRBV11-2|NA
CASSFRGGNTEAFF
TGTGCCAGCAGCTTCCGCGGGGGGAACACTGAAGCTTTCTTT
>NA|TRBJ2-1|TRBV5-1|NA
CASSLGGNNNEQFF
TGCGCCAGCAGCTTGGGCGGGAACAACAATGAGCAGTTCTTC
>TRBD1|TRBJ2-7|TRBV29-1|NA
CSVNGQGHTYEQYF
TGCAGCGTGAACGGACAGGGCCACACCTACGAGCAGTACTTC
>NA|TRBJ2-5|TRBV20-1|NA
CSASGETQYF
TGCAGTGCTAGTGGGGAGACCCAGTACTTC
>NA|TRBJ1-6|TRBV6-1|NA
CASSRERADSPLHF
TGTGCCAGCTCAAGAGAAAGGGCGGATTCACCCCTCCACTTT
>NA|TRBJ2-5|TRBV25-1|NA
CASSEGNQETQYF
TGTGCCAGCAGTGAGGGGAACCAAGAGACCCAGTACTTC
>NA|TRBJ2-5|TRBV6-1|NA
CASSEALLGSQETQYF
TGTGCCAGCAGTGAAGCGCTTCTGGGCTCCCAAGAGACCCAGTACTTC
>NA|TRBJ2-7|TRBV21-1|NA
CASSKAVGHEQYF
TGTGCCAGCAGCAAAGCGGTGGGACACGAGCAGTACTTC
>NA|TRBJ1-1|TRBV6-5|NA
CASRLTGAMRTEAFF
TGTGCCAGCAGATTGACGGGGGCAATGCGCACTGAAGCTTTCTTT
>NA|TRBJ2-7|TRBV6-5|once
CASSRSYEQYF
TGTGCCAGCAGTCGCTCCTACGAGCAGTACTTC
>TRBD1|TRBJ1-2|TRBV20-1|NA
CSATRTGWTF
TGCAGTGCTACAAGGACAGGGTGGACCTTC
>TRBD2|TRBJ2-6|TRBV25-1|NA
CASSVLAGGLAGANVLTF
TGTGCCAGCAGCGTACTAGCGGGGGGTCTAGCTGGGGCCAACGTCCTGACTTTC
>TRBD1|TRBJ1-5|TRBV2|NA
CASSGQGGSNQPQHF
TGTGCCAGCAGTGGACAGGGGGGTAGCAATCAGCCCCAGCATTTT
>NA|TRBJ1-2|TRBV6-1|NA
CASSEAPGLPYGYTF
TGTGCCAGCAGTGAAGCTCCGGGACTGCCCTATGGCTACACCTTC
>NA|TRBJ1-5|TRBV4-2|once
CASSQDWASGNQPQHF
TGTGCCAGCAGCCAAGATTGGGCATCCGGAAATCAGCCCCAGCATTTT
>TRBD1|TRBJ2-3|TRBV2|NA
CASRGQGIDTQYF
TGTGCCAGCAGGGGACAGGGAATAGATACGCAGTATTTT
>TRBD1|TRBJ1-5|TRBV25-1|few
CASSEPGTGALNQPQHF
TGTGCCAGCAGTGAGCCCGGGACAGGGGCCCTGAATCAGCCCCAGCATTTT
>NA|TRBJ2-7|TRBV6-6|NA
CASSYPDTYEQYF
TGTGCCAGCAGTTATCCGGACACCTACGAGCAGTACTTC
>NA|TRBJ1-3|TRBV6-5|NA
CASRNAGFSGNTIYF
TGTGCCAGCAGAAACGCAGGGTTTTCTGGAAACACCATATATTTT
>TRBD1|TRBJ1-4|TRBV11-2|NA
CASSLGLFPPGQGGEKLFF
TGTGCCAGCAGCTTAGGTCTCTTCCCCCCGGGACAGGGGGGCGAAAAACTGTTTTTT
>TRBD2|TRBJ2-2|TRBV2|few
CASSEPGRGGTGELFF
TGTGCCAGCAGTGAACCCGGGAGGGGCGGCACCGGGGAGCTGTTTTTT
>NA|TRBJ2-7|TRBV7-9|NA
CASSPIGADEQYF
TGTGCCAGCAGTCCAATCGGTGCCGACGAGCAGTACTTC
>TRBD1|TRBJ1-2|TRBV5-4|NA
CASSFTGGNYGYTF
TGTGCCAGCAGTTTTACAGGGGGCAACTATGGCTACACCTTC
>NA|TRBJ2-7|TRBV4-2|NA
CASSQESRGASYEQYF
TGTGCCAGCAGCCAAGAATCGAGGGGAGCTTCGTACGAGCAGTACTTC
>TRBD1|TRBJ2-2|TRBV5-1|NA
CASSARPGGVRLVSGELFF
TGCGCCAGCAGCGCGCGACCAGGGGGCGTAAGGCTAGTCTCCGGGGAGCTGTTTTTT
>TRBD1|TRBJ2-7|TRBV5-4|NA
CASSFQQGPGYEQYF
TGTGCCAGCAGCTTCCAACAGGGGCCAGGGTACGAGCAGTACTTC
>NA|TRBJ2-3|TRBV7-8|NA
CASSFGSTDTQYF
TGTGCCAGCAGCTTTGGCAGCACAGATACGCAGTATTTT
>TRBD1|TRBJ1-5|TRBV19|NA
CASSTTGAYQPQHF
TGTGCCAGTAGCACCACAGGGGCTTATCAGCCCCAGCATTTT
>NA|TRBJ1-1|TRBV6-1|NA
CASSEKENTEAFF
TGTGCCAGCAGTGAAAAGGAGAACACTGAAGCTTTCTTT
>TRBD1|TRBJ1-2|TRBV6-1|NA
CASSARTGGYTF
TGTGCCAGCAGTGCTCGGACAGGTGGCTACACCTTC
>NA|TRBJ2-7|TRBV2|NA
CASVFSDSYEQYF
TGTGCCAGCGTTTTCTCAGACTCCTACGAGCAGTACTTC
>NA|TRBJ2-1|TRBV9|NA
CASSAPGVEQFF
TGTGCCAGCAGCGCTCCGGGAGTAGAGCAGTTCTTC
>NA|TRBJ2-7|TRBV7-8|few
CASSNVVTEQYF
TGTGCCAGCAGCAACGTGGTAACCGAGCAGTACTTC
>NA|TRBJ1-3|TRBV5-8|NA
CASSLVQGSSGNTIYF
TGTGCCAGCAGCTTGGTGCAGGGAAGCTCTGGAAACACCATATATTTT
>NA|TRBJ2-1|TRBV6-4|NA
CASSNTGAGEQFF
TGTGCCAGCAGTAACACTGGGGCGGGTGAGCAGTTCTTC
>NA|TRBJ1-2|TRBV28|once
CASSSDSNYGYTF
TGTGCCAGCAGTTCGGACAGTAACTATGGCTACACCTTC
>TRBD1|TRBJ1-4|TRBV9|NA
CASSVQGAANEKLFF
TGTGCCAGCAGCGTACAGGGGGCGGCTAATGAAAAACTGTTTTTT
>NA|TRBJ1-2|TRBV27|NA
CASSSQGWRGYTF
TGTGCCAGCAGCTCACAGGGCTGGAGGGGCTACACCTTC
>TRBD2|TRBJ2-3|TRBV28|NA
CASSPRLAGEIDTQYF
TGTGCCAGCAGCCCTAGACTAGCGGGAGAGATAGATACGCAGTATTTT
>NA|TRBJ1-5|TRBV19|NA
CASNPRRADQPQHF
TGTGCCAGCAATCCACGACGAGCCGATCAGCCCCAGCATTTT
>TRBD1|TRBJ2-7|TRBV10-2|NA
CASSERNRGTYEQYF
TGCGCCAGCAGTGAGAGAAACAGGGGAACCTACGAGCAGTACTTC
>TRBD1|TRBJ1-1|TRBV7-6|NA
CASSLRTGVTEAFF
TGTGCCAGCAGCCTACGGACAGGGGTCACTGAAGCTTTCTTT
>NA|TRBJ1-1|TRBV30|NA
CAWSVSGPNTEAFF
TGTGCCTGGAGCGTCTCAGGTCCAAACACTGAAGCTTTCTTT
>TRBD1|TRBJ2-3|TRBV2|NA
CASSLGQRLTDTQYF
TGTGCCAGCAGCTTGGGACAGCGGCTCACAGATACGCAGTATTTT
>NA|TRBJ1-2|TRBV27|NA
CASSSDTNWGGYTF
TGTGCCAGCAGTTCGGACACCAATTGGGGTGGCTACACCTTC